The clone carrying this T cell receptor beta chain has a handful of counts. The antigen is undetermined. The entry originates in a study of blood T cells in healthy people across ages. General study findings and limits: The study found more naive CD4+ cells and higher diversity in long-lived than aged donors.

Trimming removed 6 bases from V and 4 bases from J; junction bases left unmatched: 4. Germline CDR1 is MNHNS and CDR2 is SASEGT. The CDR3 has 13 residues. Through a sample-barcoded 5' primer and a J-beta primer mix, a second PCR was run for about 6 to 11 cycles. MiXCR, run by TCRdb on the 5' RACE reads, gives a single entry per CDR3 protein. The sample shows about 640,000 distinct CDR3 sequences, approximately 50% of them seen only once. The clonotype comes from a man aged 55-75 years in good health. Sample: blood. The gene calls are TRBV6-1 and TRBJ2-5; 8 nucleotides agree with TRBD1. Here the CDR3 DNA reads TGTGCCAGCAGGCGGACAGGGAGAGAGACCCAGTACTTC. This translates into CASRRTGRETQYF.